The following is a T cell receptor beta chain sequence with its context. The sample is drawn from a study of blood T cell repertoires in COVID-19. Study overall: Acute and convalescent COVID-19 specimens originated in the United States, Italy and Spain. Sample material is recorded as cDNA or gDNA derived from T cells, B-cell-depleted T cells, or PBMCs.

Authors' methods: Quantification of nucleated cells was approximated via reference gene primer amplification. The protocol was immunoSEQ multiplex PCR, while the TCRdb copy is restricted to in-frame clones and leaves out a portion. V and J calls plus clone size are reproduced from that table; the DNA served to infer D and trimming. The data show 150,000 to 200,000 clones, approximately 86% seen once. Germline V lookup: CDR1 SGHRS, CDR2 YFSETQ. There are 14 residues in the CDR3. V dropped 0 bases and J dropped 8 bases, with 11 bases sitting between them. This TCR came from a man younger than 30 with acute or convalescent COVID-19. The chain recombines TRBV5-1 with TRBJ1-4; D gene unclear. The material sequenced was peripheral blood. The DNA of the CDR3 is TGCGCCAGCAGCTTGGCACTAACGGGGGAAAAACTGTTTTTT. This encodes CASSLALTGEKLFF.